This TCR beta chain was profiled in a study of blood T cell repertoires in COVID-19. Study overall: Whether acute or convalescent, the COVID-19 samples came from the United States, Italy and Spain. The analysed material was cDNA or gDNA that came from T cells, B-cell-depleted T cells, or PBMCs.

Trimming removed 8 bases at V and 0 bases at J, with 16 bases between. Germline CDR1 and CDR2: SGHVS and FNYEAQ. This CDR3 has 15 amino acids. In the authors' workflow: The assay estimated nucleated cells by amplifying reference gene primers. TCRdb's table, derived via immunoSEQ multiplex PCR, lists solely in-frame clones and lacks some. V and J calls and clone size are copied from that table; D and trimming were computed from the DNA. The sample lists 30,000 to 40,000 clones, around 80% occurring once. This clone was observed a single time. This receptor was identified in an elderly man with active or convalescent COVID-19. Sequencing input: peripheral blood. The V call is TRBV7-6, the J call TRBJ1-1; no clear D. CDR3 sequence reads: CASPPLNFMNTEAFF. The CDR3 coding sequence is TGTGCCAGCCCCCCACTAAACTTCATGAACACTGAAGCTTTCTTT.